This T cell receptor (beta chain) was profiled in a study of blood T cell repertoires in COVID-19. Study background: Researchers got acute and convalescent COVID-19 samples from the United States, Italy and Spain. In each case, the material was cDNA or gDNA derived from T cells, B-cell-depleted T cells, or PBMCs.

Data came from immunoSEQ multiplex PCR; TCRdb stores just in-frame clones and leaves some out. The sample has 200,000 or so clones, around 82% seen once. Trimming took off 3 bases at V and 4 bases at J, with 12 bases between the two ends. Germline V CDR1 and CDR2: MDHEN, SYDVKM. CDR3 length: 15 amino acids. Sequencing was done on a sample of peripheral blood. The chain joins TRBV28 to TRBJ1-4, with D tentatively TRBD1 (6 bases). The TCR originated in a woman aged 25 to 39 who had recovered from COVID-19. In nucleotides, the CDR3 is TGTGCCAGCAGTTTCACAGGACAGCGTAATGAAAAACTGTTTTTT. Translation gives CASSFTGQRNEKLFF. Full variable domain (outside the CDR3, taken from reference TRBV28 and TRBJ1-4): DVKVTQSSRYLVKRTGEKVFLECVQDMDHENMFWYRQDPGLGLRLIYFSYDVKMKEKGDIPEGYSVSREKKERFSLILESASTNQTSMYLCASSFTGQRNEKLFFGSGTQLSVL.